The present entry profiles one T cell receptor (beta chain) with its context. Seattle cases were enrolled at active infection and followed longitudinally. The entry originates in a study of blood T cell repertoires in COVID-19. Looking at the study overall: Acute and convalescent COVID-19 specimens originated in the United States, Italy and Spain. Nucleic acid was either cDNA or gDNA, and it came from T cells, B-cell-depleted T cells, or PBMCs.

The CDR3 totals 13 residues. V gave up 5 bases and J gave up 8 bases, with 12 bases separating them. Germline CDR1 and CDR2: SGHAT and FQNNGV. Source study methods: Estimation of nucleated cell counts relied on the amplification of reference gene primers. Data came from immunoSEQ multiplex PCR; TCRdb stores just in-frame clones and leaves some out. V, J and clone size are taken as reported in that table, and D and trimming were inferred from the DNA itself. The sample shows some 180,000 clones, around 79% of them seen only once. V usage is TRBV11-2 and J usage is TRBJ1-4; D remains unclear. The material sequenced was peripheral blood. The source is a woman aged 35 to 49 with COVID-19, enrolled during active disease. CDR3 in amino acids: CASSHWTEEKLFF. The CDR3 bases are TGTGCCAGCAGCCACTGGACTGAAGAAAAACTGTTTTTT.